These T cell receptor beta chains were read from a single sample in a study of blood T cells in healthy people across ages. TCRdb called the 5' RACE reads again in MiXCR, with one record for every CDR3 protein. The sample lists 750,000 to 950,000 distinct CDR3 sequences, 25% to 35% occurring once. These same records also appear under a second study, on T cells of mothers and their children.

Sequencing input: blood. These receptors originate from a woman aged 40 to 50 in good health. CDR3s include the opening cysteine and the closing phenylalanine or tryptophan. Each record gives: CDR3 DNA, CDR3 protein, CDR3 length, V gene, D gene, J gene, clone size. D genes are given only for firm matches. A clone size is listed for some rows: how often the clone was seen (once, few, many), or a class if it is expanded.

CDR3 DNA: TGTGCCAGCAGTGCCGTAGGAGCTGAAGCTTTCTTT; CDR3 protein: CASSAVGAEAFF; CDR3 length: 12; V gene: TRBV2; D gene: .; J gene: TRBJ1-1; clone size: .
CDR3 DNA: TGTGCCAGCATAGAGGACGGTGCGGAGACCCAGTACTTC; CDR3 protein: CASIEDGAETQYF; CDR3 length: 13; V gene: TRBV6-5; D gene: .; J gene: TRBJ2-5; clone size: many
CDR3 DNA: TGTGCCAGCTCACCTCAAGGGAGGGCAAACTCCTACAATGAGCAGTTCTTC; CDR3 protein: CASSPQGRANSYNEQFF; CDR3 length: 17; V gene: TRBV18; D gene: TRBD2; J gene: TRBJ2-1; clone size: .
CDR3 DNA: TGTGCCAGCAGCCCGACTAGCGGGGCCACAGAGACCCAGTACTTC; CDR3 protein: CASSPTSGATETQYF; CDR3 length: 15; V gene: TRBV7-9; D gene: TRBD2; J gene: TRBJ2-5; clone size: few
CDR3 DNA: TGCAGCGTTATAGGGGCCGAGCTGTGGAACACTGAAGCTTTCTTT; CDR3 protein: CSVIGAELWNTEAFF; CDR3 length: 15; V gene: TRBV29-1; D gene: .; J gene: TRBJ1-1; clone size: .
CDR3 DNA: TGTGCCAGCAAAAGCCTAAAGGCTGAAGCTTTCTTT; CDR3 protein: CASKSLKAEAFF; CDR3 length: 12; V gene: TRBV2; D gene: .; J gene: TRBJ1-1; clone size: .
CDR3 DNA: TGTGCCAGCAGCCCACCACAGTCCTACGAGCAGTACTTC; CDR3 protein: CASSPPQSYEQYF; CDR3 length: 13; V gene: TRBV7-3; D gene: .; J gene: TRBJ2-7; clone size: many
CDR3 DNA: TGTGCCAGCAGCTCAGGAGAAAATGAGCAGTACTTC; CDR3 protein: CASSSGENEQYF; CDR3 length: 12; V gene: TRBV7-3; D gene: .; J gene: TRBJ2-4; clone size: .
CDR3 DNA: TGCAGTGTCAACAGCGGGGGGAAGTATGAGCAGTTCTTC; CDR3 protein: CSVNSGGKYEQFF; CDR3 length: 13; V gene: TRBV20-1; D gene: TRBD2; J gene: TRBJ2-1; clone size: many
CDR3 DNA: TGTGCCAGCAGTTTAGGGGGAATGGGGACCCAGTACTTC; CDR3 protein: CASSLGGMGTQYF; CDR3 length: 13; V gene: TRBV28; D gene: .; J gene: TRBJ2-5; clone size: few
CDR3 DNA: TGTGCCAGCAGTGGGGACAGGAGTTTCTATGGCTACACCTTC; CDR3 protein: CASSGDRSFYGYTF; CDR3 length: 14; V gene: TRBV6-1; D gene: TRBD1; J gene: TRBJ1-2; clone size: .
CDR3 DNA: TGTGCCAGCAGCCAAGATCCTCAAGGGGGCTACACCTTC; CDR3 protein: CASSQDPQGGYTF; CDR3 length: 13; V gene: TRBV3-1; D gene: .; J gene: TRBJ1-2; clone size: .
CDR3 DNA: TGCGCCAGCAGCGTTGGACTCAGGGGGAGTTCCAGAGAGACTGAAGCTTTCTTT; CDR3 protein: CASSVGLRGSSRETEAFF; CDR3 length: 18; V gene: TRBV5-1; D gene: TRBD1; J gene: TRBJ1-1; clone size: .
CDR3 DNA: TGTGCCAGCTACAATTTCGGCGGGGGGGCCGGCGATGAGCAGTTCTTC; CDR3 protein: CASYNFGGGAGDEQFF; CDR3 length: 16; V gene: TRBV28; D gene: TRBD2; J gene: TRBJ2-1; clone size: .
CDR3 DNA: TGTGCCAGCAGTGGCGACAGGGCCTCCTACAATGAGCAGTACTTC; CDR3 protein: CASSGDRASYNEQYF; CDR3 length: 15; V gene: TRBV2; D gene: TRBD1; J gene: TRBJ2-4; clone size: .
CDR3 DNA: TGTGCCAGCTCATCACGAACCAATACAGTCTACGAGCAGTACTTC; CDR3 protein: CASSSRTNTVYEQYF; CDR3 length: 15; V gene: TRBV18; D gene: .; J gene: TRBJ2-7; clone size: few
CDR3 DNA: TGTGCCAGCAGCCTCGAAATGGGATCACCCCTCCACTTT; CDR3 protein: CASSLEMGSPLHF; CDR3 length: 13; V gene: TRBV5-5; D gene: .; J gene: TRBJ1-6; clone size: few
CDR3 DNA: TGTGCCTGGAGCCCGTCGGGACAGGGGCGAACCCAGCATTTT; CDR3 protein: CAWSPSGQGRTQHF; CDR3 length: 14; V gene: TRBV30; D gene: TRBD1; J gene: TRBJ1-5; clone size: .
CDR3 DNA: TGTGCCAGCAGTCGTCGGGGGGGTAGTACCGGGGAGCTGTTTTTT; CDR3 protein: CASSRRGGSTGELFF; CDR3 length: 15; V gene: TRBV12-3/TRBV12-4; D gene: TRBD2; J gene: TRBJ2-2; clone size: .
CDR3 DNA: TGCAGTGCTAGAGATTCGAGAGGGAGTAACTACAATGAGCAGTTCTTC; CDR3 protein: CSARDSRGSNYNEQFF; CDR3 length: 16; V gene: TRBV20-1; D gene: .; J gene: TRBJ2-1; clone size: few
CDR3 DNA: TGTACCAGCAGCCAAGATCGGGCTCCCCCTCGCCCCGAGCAGTACTTC; CDR3 protein: CTSSQDRAPPRPEQYF; CDR3 length: 16; V gene: TRBV4-2; D gene: .; J gene: TRBJ2-7; clone size: .
CDR3 DNA: TGTGCCAGCAGCCTAAACAGGGGAACCGGGGAGCTGTTTTTT; CDR3 protein: CASSLNRGTGELFF; CDR3 length: 14; V gene: TRBV7-3; D gene: TRBD1; J gene: TRBJ2-2; clone size: .
CDR3 DNA: TGTGCCATCAGTGAGAGGGCAGCCCCCGCTAATGAAAAACTGTTTTTT; CDR3 protein: CAISERAAPANEKLFF; CDR3 length: 16; V gene: TRBV10-3; D gene: .; J gene: TRBJ1-4; clone size: many